This T cell receptor (beta chain) was identified in a study of identical twins. This clonotype was counted only a few times. Template switching added a universal primer site; cDNA carried unique molecular identifiers. From the 5' RACE reads, TCRdb called clonotypes with MiXCR, one entry per CDR3 protein. The table records approximately 350,000 distinct CDR3 sequences, more than 9% of them present only once. The CDR3 spans 14 residues. Trimming removed 5 bases from V and 6 bases from J; junction bases left unmatched: 10. These sequences were also reported in another study, on yellow fever vaccine responses in identical twins. That report adds: Twins' vaccine T cell responses were reported to seem partly convergent and partly personalized.

This sequence originates from a woman under 30 in good health. The genes are TRBV12-3 or TRBV12-4 and TRBJ2-7, with 7 bases identical to TRBD2. Sequenced sample: CD8+ T cells sorted from blood. In DNA form, the CDR3 reads TGTGCCAGCAGTAGCGGGATGTCGGAGGGCGAGCAGTACTTC. It specifies CASSSGMSEGEQYF.